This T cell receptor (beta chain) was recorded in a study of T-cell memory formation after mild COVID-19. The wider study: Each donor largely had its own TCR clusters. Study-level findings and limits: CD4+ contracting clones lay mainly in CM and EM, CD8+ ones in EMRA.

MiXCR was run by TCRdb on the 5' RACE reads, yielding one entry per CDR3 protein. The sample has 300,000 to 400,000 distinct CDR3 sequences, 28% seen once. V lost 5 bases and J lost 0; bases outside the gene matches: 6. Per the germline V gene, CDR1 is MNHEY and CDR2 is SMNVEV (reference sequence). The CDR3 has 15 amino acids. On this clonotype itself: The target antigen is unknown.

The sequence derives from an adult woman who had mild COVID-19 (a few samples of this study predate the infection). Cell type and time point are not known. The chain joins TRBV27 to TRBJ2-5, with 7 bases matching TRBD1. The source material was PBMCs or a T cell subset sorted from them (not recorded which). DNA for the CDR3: TGTGCCAGCAGTCGAACAGGGGTGTACCAAGAGACCCAGTACTTC. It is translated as CASSRTGVYQETQYF.